The T cell receptor beta chain under discussion was sequenced for a study of blood T cell repertoires in COVID-19. The wider study: PBMCs, B-cell-depleted T cells, or T cells were the source of the cDNA or gDNA that made up the material.

The CDR3 totals 18 residues. V was pared by 3 bases and J by 1 base, with 8 bases of the junction left unmatched. Germline CDR1 and CDR2: SNHLY and FYNNEI. Under the authors' procedure: For nucleated cells, counts were estimated from reference gene primer amplification. TCRdb's copy holds only in-frame clones and misses some; the assay was immunoSEQ multiplex PCR. V and J calls and clone size are those listed in that table; D and trimming were worked out from the DNA. The repertoire has over 110,000 clones, roughly 90% of them found once; the top ten carry approximately 1.8%. The receptor was isolated from a man in his 70s with acute or convalescent COVID-19. The chain joins TRBV2 to TRBJ2-5; TRBD2 aligns across 13 bases. Material for sequencing was peripheral blood. CDR3 nucleotide sequence: TGTGCCAGCAGTGATGGGACTAGCGGGGCGCCAAGCCAAGAGACCCAGTACTTC. Its translation is CASSDGTSGAPSQETQYF.